The T cell receptor beta chain under discussion was sequenced for a study of regulatory T cells in long-lasting Graves disease listed by TCRdb under 2021. About the investigation overall: In the newly diagnosed Graves' disease group, patients had been taking antithyroid drugs for less than 3 months. The study was conducted in China and was registered as a clinical trial. Persistent Graves' disease patients were compared with newly diagnosed Graves' disease patients by peripheral blood TCR sequencing and RNA sequencing. TCR sequencing covered some 13 persistent and some 20 newly diagnosed Graves' disease patients, some 33 samples in total.

The CDR3 has 15 amino acids, counting the end cysteine and phenylalanine. Only CDR3 DNA remains: 45 bases, in frame from the first base. CDR1 is given as SGHDN and CDR2 as FVKESK, both from the germline V gene. Germline trimming: 6 bases from V, 6 bases from J; junction bases outside gene matches: 7. The library was produced with multiplex PCR. Sequenced on an Illumina HiSeq 4000. iRepertoire HTBI primers and Arm-PCR amplification of CDR3 regions were used to construct TCR beta libraries. Gel purification was performed on PCR products prior to sequencing. Under the source paper's analysis protocol: Gene usage analysis of CDR3 amino acid clonotypes relied on the roughly 60 TRBV and around 13 TRBJ segments identified across samples. Filtered high-quality paired reads were merged into contigs using COPE and FqMerger. BLAST was used to align contigs to IMGT TRBV, TRBD and TRBJ reference genes, and CDR3 was defined according to IMGT. Highly expanded clones were defined as clonotypes with a frequency above 0.1%. Repertoire diversity was measured by Shannon entropy, and V-J evenness by the Gini coefficient. A clonotype was considered public if more than one individual shared it. Clones were called with MiXCR by TCRdb after fastp trimmed the public reads at Q25, and only in-frame beta chains were retained. Each entry is one CDR3 protein sequence, shown with its most common DNA and genes. The V and J calls reflect TCRdb's pipeline rather than the authors' work. The sample contains roughly 380,000 distinct CDR3 sequences, over 15% of them found a single time. 25% to 30% of the sample comes from the top ten.

The sample's time point, from its label and the paper: newly diagnosed GD, antithyroid drugs for less than 3 months. For both TCR sequencing and RNA sequencing, RNA was extracted from PBMCs using TRIzol. Graves' disease was diagnosed according to American Thyroid Association guidelines. Patients for the study were recruited at an endocrinology department in Xi'an, China. Each patient gave approximately 8.8 milliliters of peripheral blood, collected in an EDTA anticoagulant tube. Ficoll Paque Plus density gradient separation was used to isolate PBMCs, and no additional T cell sorting was done. An Agilent 2100 Bioanalyzer and agarose gel were used to check RNA quality, while a NanoDrop 2000 measured RNA concentration. In its sample, this clonotype was seen a few times. It lacks a known antigen. No base qualities exist here, and no much larger clone lies one base off it. General findings and caveats noted by the study authors: Persistent disease showed preferential use of TRBV28, TRBJ1-2 and TRBJ2-5, whereas newly diagnosed disease favored TRBV20-1 and TRBJ2-1. Sequencing and analysis were restricted to the TCR beta chain. The small sample size was acknowledged by the authors as a limitation that may reduce accuracy. The study examined only peripheral blood because the primary lesion, thyroid tissue, could not be accessed. A larger number of public clonotypes was shared among persistent patients (more than 2,500) than among newly diagnosed patients (around 880). Compared with newly diagnosed patients, patients with persistent Graves' disease had lower TCR Shannon entropy and fewer highly expanded clones, which suggests clonal expansion.

The same sample was also studied in work on T cells in Graves' hyperthyroidism and ophthalmopathy. That second report states: Stable Graves' hyperthyroidism was defined as no progression to ophthalmopathy during 18 months of follow-up. Hyperthyroidism patients were newly diagnosed, with disease duration under 2 months, and aged 18 to 65 years. The study excluded patients with uncontrolled infections, other autoimmune diseases, pregnancy or lactation. Diagnoses relied on clinical symptoms, serum thyroxine and TRAb, thyroid ultrasound and orbital computed tomography. For the first round of RT-PCR on the TCR CDR3, the HTBI primer set was used together with the Qiagen OneStep RT-PCR kit. Blood samples also contained most of the expanded thyroid clonotypes (frequency above 0.001), which suggests that blood repertoires may reflect thyroid immune responses. Ophthalmopathy was separated from stable hyperthyroidism by a 13 V-J signature model, with just over 85% sensitivity and about 81% specificity obtained in cross-validation and 80%/75% obtained in testing. In validation, the model predicted progression to ophthalmopathy with over 65% sensitivity and over 72% specificity, a median of 6.5 months before onset. A discovery cohort of roughly 96 patients, approximately 45 with Graves' ophthalmopathy and 55 to 60 with stable Graves' hyperthyroidism, was used to find distinguishing TCR V-J signatures. Prospective prediction of ophthalmopathy was tested in an independent validation cohort of fewer than 20 hyperthyroidism patients and some 17 patients who later progressed to ophthalmopathy. The 100 discovery patients were randomly split 7:3 into training and test sets. In addition, the study compared T-cell repertoires in thyroid tissue and in blood from five to seven Graves' hyperthyroidism patients. After blood sampling, hyperthyroidism patients were treated with methimazole at a starting dose of 30 mg daily, and ophthalmopathy patients were treated with high-dose intravenous methylprednisolone. Libraries were constructed in a second round of multiplex PCR, after which size selection and purification were performed. Libraries were sequenced paired-end with 100 bp reads on an Illumina HiSeq2000. SOAPnuke was used to process the raw data, removing reads that contained adapters or uncalled bases, had a mean Phred below 15, or lacked an exact match to the constant primer or identifier. High-quality paired reads were merged with COPE v1.2.5, and unique nucleotide sequences were defined as clonotypes. MiTCR v1.1 was used to align the clonotypes against IMGT TRBV, TRBD and TRBJ reference segments. Only V-J combinations with frequency above 0.0001, covering 99% to 99.2% of repertoires, were analysed. The TCS score was defined as F50 (clonal expansion) divided by E x V (chaos), with BLOSUM62-based TCRdist calculated between CDR3 peptides within each V-J. Welch's t-statistics and random forest reduced roughly 530 V-J features to 10 to 15, which were used in a naive Bayes classifier (R e1071). Sample size was not statistically predetermined, and blinding of investigators to group allocation was not performed. According to the paper, TCR Vbeta CDR3 sequencing was carried out on about 140 peripheral blood samples, which came from approximately 41 ophthalmopathy, approximately 78 hyperthyroidism and roughly 17 progressor patients.

The source material was peripheral blood mononuclear cells (PBMCs), sampled at new diagnosis, from a patient treated with antithyroid drugs. This sequence originates from a man in his forties with Graves disease. Donor details come from another sample of the same person, matched by shared clones. The chain is assembled from TRBV14 and TRBJ1-4; 10 central bases correspond to TRBD1. The CDR3 here reads CASSRTGQGYEKLFF. In nucleotide form, the sequence is TGTGCCAGCAGTCGAACGGGACAGGGGTATGAAAAACTGTTTTTT.